These T cell receptor beta chains were read from a single sample in a study of a mutant IDH1 vaccine in newly diagnosed glioma. Method: immunoSEQ multiplex PCR; TCRdb's copy keeps in-frame clones and lacks some. Seen here are some 30,000 clones, roughly 88% observed once, and the top ten hold less than 3%. Their target antigens are unknown. Sample: PBMCs, taken from a glioma patient whose treatment included an IDH1 peptide vaccine. The receptors were gathered from a man aged 35 to 55 with glioma. Each CDR3 is given with its conserved first and last residue. The D gene is left open where the match is weak. Expanded clones are given a class, and other clones once, few, many or no size at all.

TRBJ2-3 | TRBV21-1 | NA | NA | TGTGCCAGCAGCAAAGTGGAGTCCCGCGTAGATACGCAGTATTTT | CASSKVESRVDTQYF
TRBJ2-1 | TRBV27 | TRBD1 | NA | TGTGCCAGCAGCCTTACCTCCGGGACAGGGGGCAATGAGCAGTTCTTC | CASSLTSGTGGNEQFF
TRBJ1-6 | TRBV6-5 | NA | NA | TGTGCCAGCAGCTGGACATCCTATAATTCACCCCTCCACTTT | CASSWTSYNSPLHF
TRBJ2-5 | TRBV30 | TRBD1 | NA | TGTGCCTGGAGTGGACAGGGGGCTACTGGGACCCAGTACTTC | CAWSGQGATGTQYF
TRBJ2-1 | TRBV4-2 | TRBD2 | NA | TGTGCCAGCGGTACCGGGACTACATACAATGAGCAGTTCTTC | CASGTGTTYNEQFF
TRBJ2-2 | TRBV7-3 | TRBD2 | once | TGTGCCAGCAGCGCTACGGGACTATTCACCGGGGAGCTGTTTTTT | CASSATGLFTGELFF
TRBJ1-1 | TRBV12-5 | NA | few | TGTGCTAGTGGGGAAGGGTCCGTGAACACTGAAGCTTTCTTT | CASGEGSVNTEAFF
TRBJ2-5 | TRBV5-1 | NA | NA | TGCGCCAGCAGCTTACTCTGGGAGACCCAGTACTTC | CASSLLWETQYF
TRBJ1-6 | TRBV6-5 | TRBD1 | NA | TGTGCCAGCAGTAGACAGGGAACGAATTCACCCCTCCACTTT | CASSRQGTNSPLHF
TRBJ1-2 | TRBV5-1 | NA | NA | TGCGCCAGCAGCTTATCACCCAGCTATGGCTACACCTTC | CASSLSPSYGYTF
TRBJ2-5 | TRBV5-1 | TRBD2 | NA | TGCGCCAGCAGCTTGGAGGGCGGGACTAGTGGGACCCAGTACTTC | CASSLEGGTSGTQYF
TRBJ1-3 | TRBV28 | NA | NA | TGTGCCAGCAAGAGGGGGGACTCTGGAAACACCATATATTTT | CASKRGDSGNTIYF
TRBJ1-5 | TRBV19 | NA | once | TGTGCCAGTAGTCTTAGACCCCGAATGACGATTATAAGCAATCAGCCCCAGCATTTT | CASSLRPRMTIISNQPQHF
TRBJ2-1 | TRBV4-1 | TRBD1 | NA | TGCGCCAGCAGCCAACTAGGGACAGAGAACAATGAGCAGTTCTTC | CASSQLGTENNEQFF
TRBJ1-5 | TRBV28 | NA | NA | TGTGCCAGCAGCCAGGGAATTGGTCAAAGTCAGCCCCAGCATTTT | CASSQGIGQSQPQHF
TRBJ2-1 | TRBV5-4 | TRBD2 | once | TGTGCCAGCAGCCCCGGGAGGTTCCAGCGTAGGGATGAGCAGTTCTTC | CASSPGRFQRRDEQFF
TRBJ1-5 | TRBV30 | TRBD1 | NA | TGTGCCTGGAACCAGGGGGCTTTGAATCAGCCCCAGCATTTT | CAWNQGALNQPQHF
TRBJ1-1 | TRBV5-1 | NA | NA | TGCGCCAGCAGCTTGGGTACGGGATTGAACACTGAAGCTTTCTTT | CASSLGTGLNTEAFF
TRBJ2-3 | TRBV28 | NA | NA | TGTGCCAGCAGTCAGGCAGATACGCAGTATTTT | CASSQADTQYF
TRBJ2-1 | TRBV29-1 | TRBD2 | NA | TGCAGCGTTGATCCCACTAGCGGGGTCGGTGGTGAGCAGTTCTTC | CSVDPTSGVGGEQFF
TRBJ1-5 | TRBV30 | TRBD1 | NA | TGTGCCTGGAGTGGGACAGGGGGCTCCAATCAGCCCCAGCATTTT | CAWSGTGGSNQPQHF
TRBJ2-3 | TRBV6-1 | TRBD2 | NA | TGTGCCAGCAGTGATAGTGGGAGGGTGGATACGCAGTATTTT | CASSDSGRVDTQYF
TRBJ1-1 | TRBV13 | NA | NA | TGTGCCAGCAGCTTGGCAGTCATGAACACTGAAGCTTTCTTT | CASSLAVMNTEAFF
TRBJ2-5 | TRBV5-4 | TRBD1 | NA | TGTGCCAGCAGCTTGGGAACAGGGGGTTTTTCAGGGACCCAGTACTTC | CASSLGTGGFSGTQYF
TRBJ1-5 | TRBV30 | NA | NA | TGTGCCTGGACGAAGGGGCTCGATCAGCCCCAGCATTTT | CAWTKGLDQPQHF
TRBJ1-5 | TRBV2 | TRBD1 | NA | TGTGCCAGCAGTTGGGACAGGCCGAATCAGCCCCAGCATTTT | CASSWDRPNQPQHF
TRBJ2-2 | TRBV18 | TRBD1 | NA | TGTGCCAGCTCACCAAGGGGGCTAATTGCCGGGGAGCTGTTTTTT | CASSPRGLIAGELFF
TRBJ1-2 | TRBV4-1 | TRBD1 | NA | TGCGCCAGCAGCCAACTCCGGGACAGGGGGCGCGGCTACACCTTC | CASSQLRDRGRGYTF
TRBJ1-5 | TRBV6-5 | TRBD1 | NA | TGTGCCAGCAGTTACTCGACAGGGGGCAATCAGCCCCAGCATTTT | CASSYSTGGNQPQHF
TRBJ2-7 | TRBV5-4 | TRBD2 | NA | TGTGCCAGCAGCCCCCCGGGAGCGGGAGGCCCCAACGAGCAGTACTTC | CASSPPGAGGPNEQYF
TRBJ1-1 | TRBV2 | NA | NA | TGTGCCAGCAGTTGGGCCAGGGACACTGAAGCTTTCTTT | CASSWARDTEAFF
TRBJ1-6 | TRBV5-4 | NA | NA | TGTGCCAGCAGCTTGGGTCGCGGCCGGGGGCCCCTCCACTTT | CASSLGRGRGPLHF
TRBJ2-3 | TRBV15 | TRBD2 | NA | TGTGCCACCAGCAGAGCCCTAGCGGGGCGAGATACGCAGTATTTT | CATSRALAGRDTQYF
TRBJ2-7 | TRBV29-1 | TRBD1 | NA | TGCAGCGTTGGAGACAGGGTGACCTACGAGCAGTACTTC | CSVGDRVTYEQYF
TRBJ2-5 | TRBV7-8 | NA | NA | TGTGCCAGCAGCTCCGGCAGGGGACGAGAGACCCAGTACTTC | CASSSGRGRETQYF
TRBJ2-7 | TRBV5-6 | TRBD2 | NA | TGTGCCAGCAGCTTGGCGGCCACTAGCGGGAGGCACGAGCAGTACTTC | CASSLAATSGRHEQYF
TRBJ1-2 | TRBV7-9 | NA | NA | TGTGCCAGCAGCCCACCGGACGGCTATGGCTACACCTTC | CASSPPDGYGYTF
TRBJ1-4 | TRBV5-1 | NA | few | TGCGCCAGCAGCCGCGGGACAAACGAAAAACTGTTTTTT | CASSRGTNEKLFF
TRBJ1-6 | TRBV6-1 | TRBD1 | NA | TGTGCCAGCAGTGGGATGGGACAGGGGTTTGATTCACCCCTCCACTTT | CASSGMGQGFDSPLHF
TRBJ1-2 | TRBV27 | NA | NA | TGTGCCAGCAGGGCCCGTCTTGCCGATTACTATGGCTACACCTTC | CASRARLADYYGYTF